These 7 T cell receptor beta chains originate from one sample sequenced in a study of T-cell memory formation after mild COVID-19. TCRdb itself ran the 5' RACE reads through MiXCR, one entry per CDR3 protein. The repertoire holds about 350,000 distinct CDR3 sequences, with roughly 15% as singletons. The source material was PBMCs or a T cell subset sorted from them (not recorded which). The receptors come from a man aged 18 to 35 who had mild COVID-19 (a few samples of this study predate the infection). Cell type and time point are not known.

This clonotype turned up a few times. This chain uses TRBV27 with TRBJ2-7, with D uncertain. Germline V gives CDR1 MNHEY, CDR2 SMNVEV (reference sequence). CDR3 length: 13 residues. V was pared by 2 bases and J by 1 base, with 6 bases between. CDR3 in amino acids: CASSLRQSYEQYF. In nucleotides, the CDR3 is TGTGCCAGCAGTTTAAGGCAGTCCTACGAGCAGTACTTC.

The chain joins TRBV5-1 to TRBJ2-3, with 7 bases matching TRBD1. Germline V gives CDR1 SGHRS, CDR2 YFSETQ. The CDR3 spans 15 residues. V dropped 3 bases and J dropped 5; count of bases not matched to a gene: 9. Here the CDR3 DNA reads TGCGCCAGCAGCTCCCCCCGGGGACAGCAAGATACGCAGTATTTT. The encoded protein is CASSSPRGQQDTQYF.

This clonotype was seen ten or more times. The J gene is TRBJ1-2, the V gene TRBV20-1; TRBD1 matches at 9 bases. Looked up from germline, CDR1 is DFQATT and CDR2 is SNEGSKA (reference sequence). The CDR3 loop spans 16 amino acids. V dropped 3 bases and J dropped 1; count of bases not matched to a gene: 9. In DNA form, the CDR3 reads TGCAGTGCTAGGGGGCCGGGACAGGGAAATAACTATGGCTACACCTTC. Protein product: CSARGPGQGNNYGYTF.

This clonotype occurred a few times. The V call is TRBV5-1, the J call TRBJ2-7; weak D call: TRBD1 (5 bases). Per the germline V gene, CDR1 is SGHRS and CDR2 is YFSETQ. The CDR3 has 13 amino acids. The V end was cut by 4 bases, the J end by 3 bases, with 11 bases between. The CDR3 nucleotides read TGCGCCAGCAGCAAAGGACAAAGCTACGAGCAGTACTTC. Translating gives CASSKGQSYEQYF.

This clonotype was counted only a few times. This chain joins TRBV6-2 or TRBV6-3 and TRBJ2-3; tentatively, D is TRBD1 (5 bases). The V and J ends lost 4 bases and 2 bases respectively, with 16 bases between them. Germline CDR1 reads MNHEY; CDR2 reads SVGEGT. The CDR3 spans 16 residues. CDR3 DNA sequence: TGTGCCAGCAGTTCCTCCGACAGCAGTATCACAGATACGCAGTATTTT. Translating it yields CASSSSDSSITDTQYF.

The chain has TRBV21-1 and TRBJ2-7; the D call in the table, TRBD2, was not verified against the DNA. TRBV21-1 is assigned pseudogene status. The CDR3 totals 16 residues. This CDR3 reads CASSKGLSGRVYEQYV. CDR3 coding DNA: TGTGCCAGCAGCAAAGGTCTATCGGGCAGGGTATACGAGCAGTACGTC.

This clonotype was counted a few times. The chain has TRBV19 and TRBJ2-1; 9 bases agree with TRBD2. There are 18 residues in the CDR3. The germline V gene has CDR1 LNHDA and CDR2 SQIVND (reference sequence). Trimming removed 4 bases from V and 4 bases from J; junction bases left unmatched: 14. The chain's CDR3 is CASSTLHLTSGLYNEQFF. In DNA, the CDR3 is TGTGCCAGTAGTACCCTCCACCTGACTAGCGGACTTTACAATGAGCAGTTCTTC.